This is a list of T cell receptor beta chains from one sample in a study of T cell responses to AZD1222 COVID-19 vaccine. The protocol was immunoSEQ multiplex PCR, while the TCRdb copy is restricted to in-frame clones and leaves out a portion. The sample includes more than 140,000 clones, over 90% of them seen just once. The sample here was peripheral blood, taken on day 0 of MenACWY control vaccination. The receptors originated from an adult in good health. Both conserved end residues are part of each CDR3. D genes are given only for firm matches. Clone size is shown for a subset of rows, as once, few, many or a class of expanded clone.

d_gene: NA; j_gene: TRBJ2-6; v_gene: TRBV7-9; abundance: NA; CDR3nt: TGTGCCAGCAGCCCTGGGTGGGGGGCAGATAACTCTGGGGCCAACGTCCTGACTTTC; CDR3aa: CASSPGWGADNSGANVLTF
d_gene: NA; j_gene: TRBJ1-5; v_gene: TRBV6-2/TRBV6-3; abundance: NA; CDR3nt: TGTGCCAGCAACCCCGACAGCCACTATCAGCCCCAGCATTTT; CDR3aa: CASNPDSHYQPQHF
d_gene: NA; j_gene: TRBJ1-5; v_gene: TRBV5-8; abundance: NA; CDR3nt: TGTGCCAGCAGCTTGGTCCGTCGGGTCCGTGACAATCAGCCCCAGCATTTT; CDR3aa: CASSLVRRVRDNQPQHF
d_gene: NA; j_gene: TRBJ1-2; v_gene: TRBV10-3; abundance: NA; CDR3nt: TGTGCCACCGGTGGCCTTAACTATGGCTACACCTTC; CDR3aa: CATGGLNYGYTF
d_gene: NA; j_gene: TRBJ2-7; v_gene: TRBV9; abundance: NA; CDR3nt: TGTGCCAGCAGCCCCATAACCGGGCCCTACGAGCAGTACTTC; CDR3aa: CASSPITGPYEQYF
d_gene: TRBD1; j_gene: TRBJ1-5; v_gene: TRBV19; abundance: NA; CDR3nt: TGTGCCAGTAGGAACGGACAGGGCGGAAGGGATCAGCCCCAGCATTTT; CDR3aa: CASRNGQGGRDQPQHF
d_gene: NA; j_gene: TRBJ2-7; v_gene: TRBV11-1; abundance: NA; CDR3nt: TGTGCCAGCAGCTTAGCCAGGTACGAGCAGTACTTC; CDR3aa: CASSLARYEQYF
d_gene: NA; j_gene: TRBJ1-1; v_gene: TRBV30; abundance: NA; CDR3nt: TGTGCCTGGACGGGGGATGGGAACACTGAAGCTTTCTTT; CDR3aa: CAWTGDGNTEAFF
d_gene: NA; j_gene: TRBJ2-7; v_gene: TRBV19; abundance: NA; CDR3nt: TGTGCCAGTAGTATAGCAGCAGGATCCAGCTACGAGCAGTACTTC; CDR3aa: CASSIAAGSSYEQYF
d_gene: TRBD1; j_gene: TRBJ1-4; v_gene: TRBV5-1; abundance: NA; CDR3nt: TGCGCCAGCAGCACGGGGACAGACAGAAATGAAAAACTGTTTTTT; CDR3aa: CASSTGTDRNEKLFF
d_gene: NA; j_gene: TRBJ2-7; v_gene: TRBV4-1; abundance: once; CDR3nt: TGCGCCAGCAGCCTCAGACCCCTGGCCGAGCAGTACTTC; CDR3aa: CASSLRPLAEQYF
d_gene: TRBD2; j_gene: TRBJ2-1; v_gene: TRBV3-1/TRBV3-2; abundance: NA; CDR3nt: TGTGCCAGCAGCCCAGGGACTAGCGGAACGGGCTACAATGAGCAGTTCTTC; CDR3aa: CASSPGTSGTGYNEQFF